This T cell receptor beta chain was captured in a study of blood T cell repertoires in COVID-19. Overall study: Specimens from acute and convalescent COVID-19 originated in the United States, Italy and Spain. Sources were T cells, B-cell-depleted T cells, or PBMCs; the material itself was cDNA or gDNA.

In the source study's methods: Amplification from reference gene primers served as the basis for estimated nucleated cell counts. The assay was immunoSEQ multiplex PCR, and TCRdb's table has in-frame clones only and misses some. V, J and clone size are those of that table, while D and trimming were read from the DNA. The sample includes approximately 280,000 clones, around 86% of them seen just once. From germline, CDR1 is SNHLY and CDR2 FYNNEI. The CDR3 is made up of 13 amino acids. After removal of 6 bases from V and 4 bases from J, the junction contained 3 bases not matched to a gene. What was sequenced was peripheral blood. This rearrangement joins TRBV2 to TRBJ1-2; 9 nucleotides line up with TRBD1. The clonotype originates from a woman aged 25 to 39 who had recovered from COVID-19. As DNA, the CDR3 is TGTGCCAGCAGAGGACAGGGGATCTATGGCTACACCTTC. Encoded protein: CASRGQGIYGYTF.